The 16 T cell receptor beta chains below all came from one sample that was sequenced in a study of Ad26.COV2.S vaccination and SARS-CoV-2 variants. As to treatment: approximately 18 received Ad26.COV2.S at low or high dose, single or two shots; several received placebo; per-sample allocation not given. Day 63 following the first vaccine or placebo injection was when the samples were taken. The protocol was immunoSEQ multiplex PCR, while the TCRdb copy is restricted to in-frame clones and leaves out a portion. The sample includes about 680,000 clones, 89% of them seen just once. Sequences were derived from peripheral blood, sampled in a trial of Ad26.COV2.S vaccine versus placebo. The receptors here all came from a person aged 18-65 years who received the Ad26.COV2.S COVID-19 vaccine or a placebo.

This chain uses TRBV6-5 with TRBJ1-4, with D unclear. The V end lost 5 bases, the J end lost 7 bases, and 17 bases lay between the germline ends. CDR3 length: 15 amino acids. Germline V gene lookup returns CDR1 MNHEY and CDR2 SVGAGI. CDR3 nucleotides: TGTGCCAGCAGTCCCCGCCTGACCGCTGGTGAAAAACTGTTTTTT. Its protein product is CASSPRLTAGEKLFF.

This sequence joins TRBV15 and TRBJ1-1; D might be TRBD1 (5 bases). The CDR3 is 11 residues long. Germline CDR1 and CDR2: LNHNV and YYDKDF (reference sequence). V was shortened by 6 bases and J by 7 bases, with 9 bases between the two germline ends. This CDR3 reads CATRQRGEAFF. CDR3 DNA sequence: TGTGCCACCAGGCAAAGGGGTGAAGCTTTCTTT.

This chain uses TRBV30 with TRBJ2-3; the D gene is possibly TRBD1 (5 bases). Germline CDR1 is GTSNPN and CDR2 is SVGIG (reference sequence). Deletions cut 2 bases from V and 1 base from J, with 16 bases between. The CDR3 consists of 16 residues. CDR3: CAWSSGSTLGTDTQYF. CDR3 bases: TGTGCCTGGAGTTCAGGGTCGACTCTTGGCACAGATACGCAGTATTTT. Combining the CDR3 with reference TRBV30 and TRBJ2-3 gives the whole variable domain SQTIHQWPATLVQPVGSPLSLECTVEGTSNPNLYWYRQAAGRGLQLLFYSVGIGQISSEVPQNLSASRPQDRQFILSSKKLLLSDSGFYLCAWSSGSTLGTDTQYFGPGTRLTVL.

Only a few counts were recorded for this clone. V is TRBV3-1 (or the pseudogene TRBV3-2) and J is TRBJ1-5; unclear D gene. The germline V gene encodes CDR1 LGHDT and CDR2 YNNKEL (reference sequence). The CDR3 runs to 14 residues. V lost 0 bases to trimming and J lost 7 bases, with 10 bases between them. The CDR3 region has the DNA TGTGCCAGCAGCCAAGAAGGAGGGCAGCAGCCCCAGCATTTT. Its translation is CASSQEGGQQPQHF.

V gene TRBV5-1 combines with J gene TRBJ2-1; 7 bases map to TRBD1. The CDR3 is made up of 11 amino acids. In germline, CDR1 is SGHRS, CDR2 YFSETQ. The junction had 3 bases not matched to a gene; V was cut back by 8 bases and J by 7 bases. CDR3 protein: CASSQGNEQFF. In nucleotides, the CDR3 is TGCGCCAGTTCACAGGGGAATGAGCAGTTCTTC.

CDR3 bases: TGCGCCAGCAGTGGATTTACTAGCGGGAGGACTGAGCAGTTCTTC. Protein sequence: CASSGFTSGRTEQFF. This chain joins TRBV10-1 and TRBJ2-1; 12 nucleotides match TRBD2. The CDR3 consists of 15 residues. Per the germline V gene, CDR1 is WNHNN and CDR2 is SYGVQD (reference sequence). Trimming took 4 bases from V and 9 from J; bases not matched to a gene: 7.

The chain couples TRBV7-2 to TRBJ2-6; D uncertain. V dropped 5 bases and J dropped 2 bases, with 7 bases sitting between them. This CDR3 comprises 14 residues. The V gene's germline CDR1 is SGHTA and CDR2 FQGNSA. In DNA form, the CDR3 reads TGTGCCAGCAGCCGCTCTGCTGGGGCCAACGTCCTGACTTTC. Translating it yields CASSRSAGANVLTF.

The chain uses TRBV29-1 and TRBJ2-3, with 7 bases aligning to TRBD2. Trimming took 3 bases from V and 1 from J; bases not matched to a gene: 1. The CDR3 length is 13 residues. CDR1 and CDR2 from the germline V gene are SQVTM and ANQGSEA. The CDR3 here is CSVDRGGTDTQYF. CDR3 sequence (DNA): TGCAGCGTTGACCGGGGGGGCACAGATACGCAGTATTTT.

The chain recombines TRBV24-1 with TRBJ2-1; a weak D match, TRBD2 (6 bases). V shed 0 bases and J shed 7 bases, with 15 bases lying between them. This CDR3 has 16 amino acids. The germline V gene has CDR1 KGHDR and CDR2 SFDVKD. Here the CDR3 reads CATSDLVAGSLNEQFF. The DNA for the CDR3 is TGTGCCACCAGTGATTTGGTTGCGGGAAGTTTGAATGAGCAGTTCTTC.

CDR3: CASVLRGPGDTQYF. The CDR3 nucleotides are TGTGCCAGCGTTTTGAGGGGGCCGGGAGATACGCAGTATTTT. The chain couples TRBV2 to TRBJ2-3; TRBD1 agrees at 7 bases. Trimming at V came to 8 bases and at J to 5 bases, leaving 10 bases not matched to a gene. The CDR3 has 14 amino acids. Germline CDR1 SNHLY, CDR2 FYNNEI.

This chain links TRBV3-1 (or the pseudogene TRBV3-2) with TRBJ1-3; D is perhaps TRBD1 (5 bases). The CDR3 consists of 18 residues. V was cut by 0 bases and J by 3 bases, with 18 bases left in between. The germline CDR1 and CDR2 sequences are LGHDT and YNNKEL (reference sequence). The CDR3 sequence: CASSQDREGTVGGNTIYF. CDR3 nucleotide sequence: TGTGCCAGCAGCCAAGATCGGGAGGGGACCGTCGGTGGAAACACCATATATTTT.

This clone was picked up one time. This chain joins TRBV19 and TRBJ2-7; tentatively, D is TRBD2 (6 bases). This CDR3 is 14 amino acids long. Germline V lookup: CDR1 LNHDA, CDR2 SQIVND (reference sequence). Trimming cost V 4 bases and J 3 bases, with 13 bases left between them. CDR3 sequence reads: CASSTTTRNYEQYF. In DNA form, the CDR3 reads TGTGCCAGTAGTACCACGACTAGAAACTACGAGCAGTACTTC.

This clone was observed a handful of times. CDR3 sequence reads: CASSLSRNEQYF. CDR3 bases: TGTGCCAGCAGCCTCTCGAGGAACGAGCAGTACTTC. This chain joins TRBV16 and TRBJ2-7; D uncertain. The CDR3 length is 12 residues. CDR1 and CDR2 (germline): KGHSY, FQNENV. Trimming removed 4 bases from V and 5 bases from J, with 9 bases in between.

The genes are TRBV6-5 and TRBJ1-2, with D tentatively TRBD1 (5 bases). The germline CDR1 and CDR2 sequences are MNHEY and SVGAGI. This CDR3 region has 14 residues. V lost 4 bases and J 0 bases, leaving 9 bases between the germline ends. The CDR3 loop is CASSWQGTNYGYTF. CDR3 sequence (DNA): TGTGCCAGCAGTTGGCAGGGAACTAACTATGGCTACACCTTC.

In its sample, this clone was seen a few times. The CDR3 region is CASSAFQGPYEQYF. CDR3 nucleotides: TGTGCCAGCAGTGCCTTCCAGGGGCCCTACGAGCAGTACTTC. This chain uses TRBV6-6 with TRBJ2-7; D is possibly TRBD1 (6 bases). In germline, CDR1 is MNHNY, CDR2 SVGAGI (reference sequence). This CDR3 is 14 amino acids long. The ends were cut back, 5 bases at V and 2 bases at J, with 13 bases in the middle.

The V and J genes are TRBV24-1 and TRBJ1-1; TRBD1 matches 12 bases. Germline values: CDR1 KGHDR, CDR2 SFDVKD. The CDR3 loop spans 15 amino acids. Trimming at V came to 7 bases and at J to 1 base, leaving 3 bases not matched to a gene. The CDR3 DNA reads TGTGCCACCAGGGGGACAGGGGGCCCGAACACTGAAGCTTTCTTT. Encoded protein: CATRGTGGPNTEAFF.